This is a list of T cell receptor beta chains from one sample in a study of chemoradiotherapy in HPV16-positive cancers. Clones were read by immunoSEQ multiplex PCR, and TCRdb kept only the in-frame ones, dropping some. The table lists roughly 20,000 clones, roughly 80% of them singletons, with about 4% in the top ten. This sample comprised blood, obtained from a patient who underwent chemoradiotherapy. The receptors shown here come from a human donor with HPV-associated anogenital cancer. CDR3s include the opening cysteine and the closing phenylalanine or tryptophan. A D gene is named only where the DNA matches it firmly. The listing skips clone size in some rows; elsewhere it reads once, few, many or a size class.

CDR3: CASTWGGLAGNTDTQYF
DNA: TGTGCCAGCACATGGGGCGGTCTAGCGGGCAACACAGATACGCAGTATTTT
D: TRBD2
V: TRBV13
J: TRBJ2-3
size: NA

CDR3: CASSLRGEQFF
DNA: TGTGCCAGCAGCTTACGAGGTGAGCAGTTCTTC
D: NA
V: TRBV7-9
J: TRBJ2-1
size: NA

CDR3: CASSESLPTKWITEAFF
DNA: TGCGCCAGCAGTGAGTCACTACCGACAAAATGGATCACTGAAGCTTTCTTT
D: NA
V: TRBV10-1
J: TRBJ1-1
size: NA

CDR3: CASSLPLWGGDQPQHF
DNA: TGTGCCAGCAGTTTACCACTTTGGGGGGGGGATCAGCCCCAGCATTTT
D: NA
V: TRBV28
J: TRBJ1-5
size: once

CDR3: CASSPQDRPNYGYTF
DNA: TGTGCCAGCAGTCCCCAGGACAGACCTAACTATGGCTACACCTTC
D: NA
V: TRBV27
J: TRBJ1-2
size: once

CDR3: CASSIRGLNTEAFF
DNA: TGTGCCAGTAGTATACGCGGCTTGAACACTGAAGCTTTCTTT
D: NA
V: TRBV19
J: TRBJ1-1
size: NA

CDR3: CASSEGGEADTQYF
DNA: TGTGCCAGCAGCGAGGGAGGGGAGGCAGATACGCAGTATTTT
D: TRBD2
V: TRBV6-4
J: TRBJ2-3
size: NA

CDR3: CASSWGTGTYEQYF
DNA: TGTGCCAGCAGTTGGGGGACAGGGACGTACGAGCAGTACTTC
D: TRBD1
V: TRBV6-5
J: TRBJ2-7
size: NA

CDR3: CASSPQGGAGGPAKNIQYF
DNA: TGTGCCAGCAGCCCCCAGGGGGGAGCGGGGGGGCCTGCCAAAAACATTCAGTACTTC
D: TRBD2
V: TRBV9
J: TRBJ2-4
size: few

CDR3: CASSSPRGEGQFF
DNA: TGTGCCAGCAGCTCCCCGAGGGGCGAGGGGCAGTTCTTC
D: NA
V: TRBV7-3
J: TRBJ2-1
size: NA

CDR3: CASSLLSGGGNEKLFF
DNA: TGTGCCAGCAGTTTATTGTCTGGTGGGGGAAATGAAAAACTGTTTTTT
D: NA
V: TRBV28
J: TRBJ1-4
size: once

CDR3: CASRTGWGMNTEAFF
DNA: TGTGCCAGCAGGACAGGGTGGGGCATGAACACTGAAGCTTTCTTT
D: TRBD1
V: TRBV6-5
J: TRBJ1-1
size: once

CDR3: CASSLVGSSYNEQFF
DNA: TGTGCCAGCAGCTTGGTAGGCAGCTCCTACAATGAGCAGTTCTTC
D: NA
V: TRBV5-4
J: TRBJ2-1
size: NA

CDR3: CASSLVSAPREGTQYF
DNA: TGTGCCAGCAGCTTAGTTTCGGCGCCAAGGGAGGGTACGCAGTATTTT
D: TRBD2
V: TRBV7-9
J: TRBJ2-3
size: NA